What follows describes a single T cell receptor (beta chain). Its antigen remains undetermined. Qualities for individual bases were not recorded, and no much larger clone is one base off. The data originate from a study of T cell responses to AZD1222 COVID-19 vaccine (dated by TCRdb to 2020 to 2022). About the full investigation: TCR sequencing covered 233 trial participants: nearly 210 given two doses of AZD1222 and about 26 given two doses of MenACWY control vaccine. Enrollment into the trials was organized by age into subgroups of 18-55, 56-69 and 70-plus years, and those subgroups contained roughly 160, 29 and 62 TCR-sequenced participants, respectively.

This sample's time point label indicates: about 28 days (+/-7) after the second vaccine dose. Because spike-specific TCR depth and breadth did not differ between the two schedules, AZD1222 recipients who got a second dose at roughly 4 weeks were pooled with those who got a second dose at roughly 12 weeks. Vaccinee samples came from UK trials COV001 and COV002, including a single-blind randomized controlled phase 2/3 trial of AZD1222 (ChAdOx1 nCoV-19) in healthy adults. For TCRbeta chain sequencing, PBMC samples from trial participants were taken at day 0 and at day 28 after the second dose. General findings and caveats noted by the study authors: Reportedly, close to half of the unique spike-specific TCRs recognized epitopes lying outside the regions that are mutated in the B.1.351 and B.1.1.7 variants. No day 14 peak-response samples were available, so repertoires were characterized only after the peak T cell response. Spike-specific TCR breadth and depth rose significantly after two AZD1222 doses compared with day 0 and with MenACWY recipients. Vaccine-associated CD4 TCRs spanned the whole spike protein, with dominant responses in regions 160-218 and 743-854. Participants were mostly white British, with more females than males. The authors suggested clonal diversity may have been underestimated. Conclusions about previously exposed vaccinees were limited because only six AZD1222 recipients were SARS-CoV-2 seropositive at baseline. In the small 56-69-year group, the increase in depth fell short of significance, most likely because of low power.

The CDR3 regions of human TCRbeta chains were analyzed by immunosequencing. In the authors' own workflow: TCRs in the repertoires were compared against a reference library of SARS-CoV-2-specific TCRs that had been generated with the MIRA antigen-specificity platform. Breadth meant the fraction of unique TCRs that were SARS-CoV-2-associated, whereas depth meant the fraction of total T cells that were SARS-CoV-2-associated. Using the MIRA data, every spike-specific TCR was mapped to the spike region that the TCR reacted to and assigned to either a CD4 or a CD8 class. Log10-transformed breadth and depth values were compared by one-way ANOVA with Sidak's multiple comparisons tests. Sourced from immuneACCESS, this table was stored by TCRdb with only in-frame sequences that have V and J called. A share of the clones is absent; for the studies checked, an unresolved V gene accounts for under half, and the remainder has no known explanation. V, J and clone size are taken as reported in that table, and D and trimming were inferred from the DNA itself. Counted in this sample were 100,000 to 120,000 clones; 80% to 95% of them appeared once. The ten largest make up 2.5% of the sample.

Sequences were derived from peripheral blood, sampled 28 days after the second AZD1222 dose. This TCR derives from an adult who received the AZD1222 COVID-19 vaccine.

The DNA sequence is TGTGCCAGCAGCTTGGAGGGATGGACTGAAGCTTTCTTT. Translated, it reads CASSLEGWTEAFF. Recombination joined TRBV7-8 with TRBJ1-1; a confident D gene designation cannot be given. Relative to germline, V is 3 bases shorter and J is 5 bases shorter, with 10 bases between their ends. CDR1 is given as SGHVS and CDR2 as FQNEAQ, both from the germline V gene. CDR3 length: 13 amino acids, cysteine to phenylalanine. The kept DNA is CDR3 alone, 39 bases in frame from the first base. Here the CDR3 is joined to the reference TRBV7-8 and TRBJ1-1 genes, and the full variable domain is: GAGVSQSPRYKVAKRGQDVALRCDPISGHVSLFWYQQALGQGPEFLTYFQNEAQLDKSGLPSDRFFAERPEGSVSTLKIQRTQQEDSAVYLCASSLEGWTEAFFGQGTRLTVV.